This TCR beta chain is from a study of T-cell memory formation after mild COVID-19 (dated by TCRdb to the early 2020s). Looking at the study overall: Most TCR sequence clusters were specific to one of the two donors. Longitudinal TCRalpha and TCRbeta repertoire sequencing tracked T-cell clones expanding and contracting after mild COVID-19 in two donors. Two young, previously healthy adult volunteers, one female and one male, were included in the cohort.

For sequencing, an Illumina NovaSeq 6000 was employed. TCRalpha and TCRbeta cDNA libraries were built by 5'RACE with constant-segment primers, adding sample barcodes and unique molecular identifiers. Trizol reagent was used to extract RNA from every sample. Amplification of the libraries took two PCR steps, and the second step added a second sample barcode plus Illumina TruSeq adapters. Sequencing of the libraries was done on an Illumina NovaSeq, producing 2 x 150 bp paired-end reads. Per the source publication's procedure: The reads were demultiplexed and collapsed into UMI-guided consensus sequences using migec v1.2.7. Using mixcr v2.1.11, UMI consensuses were aligned to TRA and TRB V and J templates and then assembled into clonotypes. Clonotypes were classified as expanded or contracted when called significant by both edgeR and NoisET, with noise models trained on biological replicates. For edgeR calls, the cutoffs were a false discovery rate-adjusted p below 0.01 and a log2 fold-change threshold of 1. As an exploratory analysis of dynamics, PCA with hierarchical clustering was applied to max-normalized trajectories of the 1000 most abundant clonotypes. The CD4 or CD8 phenotype of responding clones was assigned using the separately sequenced CD4+ and CD8+ repertoires. TCRdb's own reprocessing of the public reads used fastp at Q25 and MiXCR and kept productive beta chains. Every CDR3 protein is listed once, alongside the most common genes and DNA of its rows. The V and J calls shown here were made by TCRdb, not taken from the authors' results. This sample lists 500,000 to 600,000 distinct CDR3 sequences; 15% to 20% were detected once. In total, the top ten clones hold around 12% of the sample.

Ficoll-Paque density gradient centrifugation was used to isolate PBMCs. General findings and caveats noted by the study authors: SARS-CoV-2 specificity was not confirmed for the second-wave clones peaking on day 37. Only a couple of mild cases were covered in the study, and larger cohorts including severe cases with pre-infection samples were considered necessary. Some responding clones were detected in pre-infection memory, which suggested that pre-existing cross-reactive memory T cells had joined the SARS-CoV-2 response. Contracting CD4+ clones appeared mostly in the CM and EM memory subsets, whereas CD8+ clones were enriched in EMRA. Balanced CD4/CD8 phenotypes were observed for clones contracting from day 15 to 85, whereas a bias towards CD4+ was observed for a second wave of clones expanding from day 15 to 37.

As regards this clonotype: Its antigen is still unknown. Per-nucleotide qualities are absent, and no much larger clonotype sits a single base away.

The germline V gene supplies CDR1 MNHEY and CDR2 SVGAGI. Inclusive of the bounding cysteine and phenylalanine, the CDR3 is 15 residues long. Only the CDR3 portion is preserved as DNA: 45 bases, with reading frame beginning at the first base. Trimming costs V 0 bases and J 1 base, and their ends lie 8 bases apart. This receptor was obtained from an adult woman who had mild COVID-19 (a few samples of this study predate the infection). The sample titles of this study are shuffled in the database, so cell type and time point are left out; the donor was told from shared clones. The sample taken for sequencing was PBMCs or a T cell subset sorted from them (not recorded which). Recombination joined TRBV6-5 with TRBJ2-3; the D gene is unclear. The sequenced DNA is TGTGCCAGCAGTTACTCGAGTGGCCGCACAGATACGCAGTATTTT. It codes for CASSYSSGRTDTQYF.